This entry concerns a single T cell receptor (beta chain). The sample belongs to a study of brain T cells in children with intractable seizures. Per the germline V gene, CDR1 is SGHTA and CDR2 is FQGNSA. The germline V and J ends were trimmed by 4 bases and 10 bases, with 14 bases remaining between them. The CDR3 has 13 residues. The sequenced cases were selected for having the highest brain T cell transcript signatures. Data came from immunoSEQ multiplex PCR; TCRdb stores just in-frame clones and leaves some out. Counted here are about 80,000 clones, about 93% occurring once; the ten biggest clones make up approximately 24%.

The chain carries TRBV7-2 and TRBJ1-5, with D hard to call. Sequencing was performed on peripheral blood, taken at surgery. This TCR came from a girl aged 2 to 10 with Rasmussen encephalitis and intractable seizures. Here the CDR3 reads CASSSSAISPQHF. CDR3 in DNA: TGTGCCAGCAGCTCTAGCGCCATCAGCCCCCAGCATTTT.